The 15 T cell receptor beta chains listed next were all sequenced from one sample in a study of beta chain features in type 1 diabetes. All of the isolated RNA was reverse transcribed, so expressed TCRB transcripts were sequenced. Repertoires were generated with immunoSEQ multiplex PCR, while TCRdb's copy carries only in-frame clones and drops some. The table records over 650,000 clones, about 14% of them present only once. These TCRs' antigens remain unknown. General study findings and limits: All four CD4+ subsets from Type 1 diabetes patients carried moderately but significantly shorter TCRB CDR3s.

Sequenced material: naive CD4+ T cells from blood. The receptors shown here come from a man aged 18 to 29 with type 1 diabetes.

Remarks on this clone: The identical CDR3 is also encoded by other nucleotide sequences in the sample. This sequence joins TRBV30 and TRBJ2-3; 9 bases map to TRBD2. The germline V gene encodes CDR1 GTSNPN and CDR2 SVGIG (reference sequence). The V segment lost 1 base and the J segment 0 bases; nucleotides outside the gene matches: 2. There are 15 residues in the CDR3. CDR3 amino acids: CAWSGLAASTDTQYF. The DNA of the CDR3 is TGTGCCTGGAGTGGACTAGCGGCGAGCACAGATACGCAGTATTTT.

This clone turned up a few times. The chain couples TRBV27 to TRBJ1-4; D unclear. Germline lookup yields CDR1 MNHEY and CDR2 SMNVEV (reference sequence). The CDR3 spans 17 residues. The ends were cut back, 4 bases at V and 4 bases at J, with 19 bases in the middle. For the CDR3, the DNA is TGTGCCAGCAGTTCCGACCCCTCAAGAGGGATTAATGAAAAACTGTTTTTT. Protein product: CASSSDPSRGINEKLFF.

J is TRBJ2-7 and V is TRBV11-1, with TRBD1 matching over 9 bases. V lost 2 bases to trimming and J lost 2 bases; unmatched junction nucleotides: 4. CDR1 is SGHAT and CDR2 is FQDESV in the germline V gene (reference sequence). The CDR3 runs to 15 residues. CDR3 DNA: TGTGCCAGCAGCTTAATGGGACAGGGCCCCTACGAGCAGTACTTC. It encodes CASSLMGQGPYEQYF.

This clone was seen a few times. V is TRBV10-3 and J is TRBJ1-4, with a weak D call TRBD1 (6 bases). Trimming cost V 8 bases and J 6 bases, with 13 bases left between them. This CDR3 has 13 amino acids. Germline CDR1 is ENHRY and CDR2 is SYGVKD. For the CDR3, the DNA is TGTGCCATCGCGGGGGGCGCGGATGAAAAACTGTTTTTT. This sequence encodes CAIAGGADEKLFF.

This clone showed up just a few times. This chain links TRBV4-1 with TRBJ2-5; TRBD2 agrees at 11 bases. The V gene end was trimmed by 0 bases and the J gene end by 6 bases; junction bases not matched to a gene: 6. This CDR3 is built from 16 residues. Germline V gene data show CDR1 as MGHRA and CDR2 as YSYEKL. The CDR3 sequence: CASSQDPTSGKQTQYF. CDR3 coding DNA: TGCGCCAGCAGCCAAGATCCGACTAGCGGGAAGCAGACCCAGTACTTC.

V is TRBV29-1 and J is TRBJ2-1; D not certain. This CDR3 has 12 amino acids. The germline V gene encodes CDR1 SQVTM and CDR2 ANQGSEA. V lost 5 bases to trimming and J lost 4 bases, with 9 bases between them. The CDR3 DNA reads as TGCAGCGTTTCAGCAGATTACAATGAGCAGTTCTTC. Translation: CSVSADYNEQFF.

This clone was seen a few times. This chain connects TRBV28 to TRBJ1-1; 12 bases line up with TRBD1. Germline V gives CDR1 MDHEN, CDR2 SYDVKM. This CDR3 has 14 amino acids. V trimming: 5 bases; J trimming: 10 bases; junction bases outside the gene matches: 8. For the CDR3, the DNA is TGTGCCAGCAGTAAGGGGGGACAGGGGGCGGTAGCTTTCTTT. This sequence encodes CASSKGGQGAVAFF.

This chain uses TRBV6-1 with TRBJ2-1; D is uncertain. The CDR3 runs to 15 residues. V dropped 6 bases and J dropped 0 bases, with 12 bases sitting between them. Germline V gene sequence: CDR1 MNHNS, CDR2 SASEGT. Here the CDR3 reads CASSLTGPSYNEQFF. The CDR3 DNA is TGTGCCAGCAGCCTCACTGGCCCCTCCTACAATGAGCAGTTCTTC.

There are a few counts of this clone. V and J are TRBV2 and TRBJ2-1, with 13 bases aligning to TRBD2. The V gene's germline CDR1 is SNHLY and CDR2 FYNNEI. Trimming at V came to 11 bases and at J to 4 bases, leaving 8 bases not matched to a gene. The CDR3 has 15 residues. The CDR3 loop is CAGARGLAGYNEQFF. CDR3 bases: TGTGCCGGAGCACGGGGACTAGCGGGGTACAATGAGCAGTTCTTC.

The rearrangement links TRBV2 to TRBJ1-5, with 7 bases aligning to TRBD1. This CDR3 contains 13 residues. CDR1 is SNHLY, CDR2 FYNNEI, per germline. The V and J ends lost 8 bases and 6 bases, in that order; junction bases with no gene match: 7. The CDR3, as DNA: TGTGCCAGCGGCGACAGGGCACTTCAGCCCCAGCATTTT. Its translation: CASGDRALQPQHF.

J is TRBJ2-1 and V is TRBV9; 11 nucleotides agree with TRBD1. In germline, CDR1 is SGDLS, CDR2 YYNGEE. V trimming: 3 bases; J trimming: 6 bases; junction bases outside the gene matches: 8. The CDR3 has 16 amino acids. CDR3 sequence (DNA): TGTGCCAGCAGCGCACGCTTGGGGACAGGGGGCAATGAGCAGTTCTTC. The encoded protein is CASSARLGTGGNEQFF.

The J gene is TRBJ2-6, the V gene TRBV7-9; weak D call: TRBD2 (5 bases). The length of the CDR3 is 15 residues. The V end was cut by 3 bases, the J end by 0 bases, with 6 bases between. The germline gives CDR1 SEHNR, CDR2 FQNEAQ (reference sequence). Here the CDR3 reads CASSFEGSGANVLTF. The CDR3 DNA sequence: TGTGCCAGCAGCTTTGAGGGCTCTGGGGCCAACGTCCTGACTTTC. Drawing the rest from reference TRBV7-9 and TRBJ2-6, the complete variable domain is DTGVSQNPRHKITKRGQNVTFRCDPISEHNRLYWYRQTLGQGPEFLTYFQNEAQLEKSRLLSDRFSAERPKGSFSTLEIQRTEQGDSAMYLCASSFEGSGANVLTFGAGSRLTVL.

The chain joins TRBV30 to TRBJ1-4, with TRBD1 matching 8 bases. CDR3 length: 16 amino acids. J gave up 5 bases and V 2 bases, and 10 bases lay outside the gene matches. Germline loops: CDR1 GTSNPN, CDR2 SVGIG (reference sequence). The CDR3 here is CAWSYTRTGFNEKLFF. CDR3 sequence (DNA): TGTGCCTGGAGTTATACTCGGACAGGGTTCAATGAAAAACTGTTTTTT.

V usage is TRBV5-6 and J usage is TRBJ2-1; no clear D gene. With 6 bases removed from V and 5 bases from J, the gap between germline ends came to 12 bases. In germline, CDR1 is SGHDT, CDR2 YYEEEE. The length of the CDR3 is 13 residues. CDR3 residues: CASTSVTNNEQFF. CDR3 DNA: TGTGCCAGCACGAGTGTGACCAACAATGAGCAGTTCTTC.

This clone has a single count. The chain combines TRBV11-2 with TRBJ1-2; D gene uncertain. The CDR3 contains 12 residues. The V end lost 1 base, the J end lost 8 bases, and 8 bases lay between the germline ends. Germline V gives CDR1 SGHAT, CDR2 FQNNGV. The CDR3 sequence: CASSLGTEGYTF. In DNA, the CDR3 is TGTGCCAGCAGCTTAGGTACGGAAGGCTACACCTTC. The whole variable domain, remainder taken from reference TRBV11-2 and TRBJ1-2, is EAGVAQSPRYKIIEKRQSVAFWCNPISGHATLYWYQQILGQGPKLLIQFQNNGVVDDSQLPKDRFSAERLKGVDSTLKIQPAKLEDSAVYLCASSLGTEGYTFGSGTRLTVV.